Sequencing of this T cell receptor beta chain was carried out in a study of CD8 T cells in ankylosing spondylitis. This CDR3 region has 10 residues. The V end was cut by 2 bases, the J end by 15 bases, with 6 bases between. Germline V gene data show CDR1 as SGHRS and CDR2 as YFSETQ. The study, taken as a whole, reports: Earlier literature documents some of the motif variants in reactive arthritis synovial fluid and blood. Seemingly distinctive of ankylosing spondylitis blood was a TCR beta motif formed by eight highly homologous variants. Matched synovial fluid from ankylosing spondylitis patients was reported to be enriched for disease-linked clones.

This clonotype was observed at least ten times. Its antigen remains unidentified. Construction of TCR beta libraries was performed using quantitative 5'-RACE with molecular barcodes. TCRdb fed the 5' RACE reads into MiXCR, producing one record per CDR3 protein. The table shows just under 350,000 distinct CDR3 sequences, with about 15% occurring only once. This chain connects TRBV5-1 to TRBJ1-6; D ambiguous. Sequenced material: blood, either unsorted or a sorted T cell fraction (not recorded which). The receptor was isolated from a male donor with ankylosing spondylitis or in good health (not recorded which). CDR3 DNA sequence: TGCGCCAGCAGCTTTGATATCCTCCACTTT. Residues: CASSFDILHF.